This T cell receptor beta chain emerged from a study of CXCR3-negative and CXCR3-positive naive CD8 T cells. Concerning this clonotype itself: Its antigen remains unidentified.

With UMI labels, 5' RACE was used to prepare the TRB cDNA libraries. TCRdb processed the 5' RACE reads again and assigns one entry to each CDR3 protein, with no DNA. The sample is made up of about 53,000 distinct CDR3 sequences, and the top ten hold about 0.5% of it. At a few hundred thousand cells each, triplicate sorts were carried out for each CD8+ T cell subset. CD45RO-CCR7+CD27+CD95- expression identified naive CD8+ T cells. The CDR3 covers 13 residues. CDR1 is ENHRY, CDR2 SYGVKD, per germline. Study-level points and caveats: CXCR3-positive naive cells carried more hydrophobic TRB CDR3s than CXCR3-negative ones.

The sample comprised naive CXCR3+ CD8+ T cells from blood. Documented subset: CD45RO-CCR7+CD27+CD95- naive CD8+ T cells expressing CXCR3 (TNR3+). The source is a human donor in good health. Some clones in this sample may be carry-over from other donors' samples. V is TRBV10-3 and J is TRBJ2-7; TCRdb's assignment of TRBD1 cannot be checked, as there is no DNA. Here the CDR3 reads CAISAPLTYEQYF.